This T cell receptor beta chain stems from a study of T cell responses to AZD1222 COVID-19 vaccine. Notes on the study in general: White British donors predominated, females outnumbered males, and clonal diversity was possibly underestimated. Seropositive at baseline were only 5 or 6 AZD1222 recipients. Regions 160-218 and 743-854 dominated among vaccine-associated CD4 TCRs spanning spike.

Germline V gene lookup returns CDR1 SGHNT and CDR2 YENEEA. V was pared by 2 bases and J by 7 bases, with 9 bases between. The CDR3 loop spans 13 amino acids. Clones were read by immunoSEQ multiplex PCR, and TCRdb kept only the in-frame ones, dropping some. The sample holds 150,000 to 250,000 clones, about nine tenths seen once. Of note for this clone: Its antigen is unknown.

Second-dose timings of about 4 or about 12 weeks were pooled. The sequencing here drew on peripheral blood, taken 28 days after the second AZD1222 dose. V and J are TRBV11-3 and TRBJ1-3; D is unresolved. The receptor was derived from an adult who received the AZD1222 COVID-19 vaccine. The CDR3: CASSLLVGNTIYF. The DNA for the CDR3 is TGTGCCAGCAGCTTACTGGTGGGCAACACCATATATTTT. Based on the CDR3 plus reference TRBV11-3 and TRBJ1-3, the full variable domain is EAGVVQSPRYKIIEKKQPVAFWCNPISGHNTLYWYLQNLGQGPELLIRYENEEAVDDSQLPKDRFSAERLKGVDSTLKIQPAELGDSAVYLCASSLLVGNTIYFGEGSWLTVV.